The next 22 T cell receptor beta chains were all read from a single sample in a study of OX40 agonist ivuxolimab in advanced cancers. Libraries were prepared by immunoSEQ multiplex PCR; TCRdb keeps only in-frame clonotypes and omits some of them. The sample lists approximately 84,000 clones; around 84% were seen once. The specimen comprised CD4+ or CD8+ T cells sorted from blood, sampled in a trial of the OX40 agonist ivuxolimab. The receptor source for this set is an adult with an advanced solid tumor such as melanoma, head and neck, liver or kidney cancer.

The rearrangement uses TRBV2 and TRBJ1-2; TRBD1 aligns across 7 bases. The germline gives CDR1 SNHLY, CDR2 FYNNEI. Trimming removed 6 bases from V and 8 bases from J; junction bases left unmatched: 9. The CDR3 sequence is 13 residues long. This chain's CDR3 is CASRLDREDGYTF. The DNA for the CDR3 is TGTGCCAGCAGACTCGACAGGGAAGACGGCTACACCTTC.

This clone was observed a single time. The chain links TRBV7-6 to TRBJ2-7; D is perhaps TRBD2 (5 bases). The CDR3 loop spans 11 amino acids. V lost 5 bases to trimming and J lost 7 bases, with 9 bases between them. Germline V gene sequence: CDR1 SGHVS, CDR2 FNYEAQ. CDR3 region: CASSRDNEQYF. CDR3 sequence (DNA): TGTGCCAGCAGCCGGGATAATGAGCAGTACTTC.

CDR3 in amino acids: CASARGRNEKLFF. In DNA form, the CDR3 reads TGTGCCAGCGCAAGGGGGCGTAATGAAAAACTGTTTTTT. The J gene is TRBJ1-4, the V gene TRBV5-6, with 7 bases that match TRBD1. CDR1 and CDR2 (germline): SGHDT, YYEEEE. The trim removed 7 bases at V and 4 bases at J, leaving 4 bases unmatched. CDR3 length: 13 amino acids.

The V gene is TRBV18, the J gene TRBJ2-3; 8 bases line up with TRBD1. V gave up 5 bases and J gave up 0 bases; unmatched junction bases: 4. CDR1 and CDR2 (germline): KGHSH, LQKENI. The CDR3 is 15 residues long. The CDR3 loop is CASSGQGRSTDTQYF. CDR3 nucleotides: TGTGCCAGCTCAGGACAGGGTAGGAGCACAGATACGCAGTATTTT.

This chain joins TRBV18 and TRBJ1-5; no firm D call. V was trimmed by 3 bases and J by 0 bases, leaving 6 bases between them. The CDR3 totals 14 residues. Germline CDR1 reads KGHSH; CDR2 reads LQKENI. The CDR3 sequence: CASSPVGSNQPQHF. CDR3 coding DNA: TGTGCCAGCTCACCGGTGGGTAGCAATCAGCCCCAGCATTTT.

The sample holds one count of this clone. This rearrangement joins TRBV28 to TRBJ1-1; D gene uncertain. Trimming pared 6 bases from V and 5 bases from J, leaving 13 bases between. CDR1 and CDR2 from the germline V gene are MDHEN and SYDVKM. This CDR3 has 13 amino acids. The DNA of the CDR3 is TGTGCCAGCAGACTCGCATGGAGGACTGAAGCTTTCTTT. It is translated as CASRLAWRTEAFF.

The chain uses TRBV7-2 and TRBJ1-5; no clear D. The V gene's germline CDR1 is SGHTA and CDR2 FQGNSA. The V end was cut by 5 bases, the J end by 1 base, with 12 bases between. The CDR3 loop spans 15 amino acids. CDR3 region: CASSLNAPSNQPQHF. DNA of the CDR3: TGTGCCAGCAGCCTAAACGCACCCAGCAATCAGCCCCAGCATTTT.

The chain employs TRBV29-1 and TRBJ1-2; TRBD1 matches 9 bases. This CDR3 is 14 amino acids long. The trim removed 4 bases at V and 6 bases at J, leaving 9 bases unmatched. Germline-derived CDR1 and CDR2 are SQVTM and ANQGSEA. CDR3 sequence: CSVGTDRGENGYTF. CDR3 bases: TGCAGCGTTGGGACCGACAGGGGGGAAAATGGCTACACCTTC.

V and J are TRBV6-5 and TRBJ1-1; no definite D call. V lost 6 bases to trimming and J lost 5 bases, with 16 bases between them. Germline lookup yields CDR1 MNHEY and CDR2 SVGAGI. CDR3 length: 14 residues. The CDR3: CASSVPGRRTEAFF. For the CDR3, the DNA is TGTGCCAGCAGCGTTCCAGGACGAAGAACTGAAGCTTTCTTT.

The J gene is TRBJ1-1, the V gene TRBV4-3; TRBD1 is a possible D gene (6 bases). This CDR3 is 14 amino acids long. Germline V lookup: CDR1 LGHNA, CDR2 YSLEER. V shed 4 bases and J shed 10 bases, with 19 bases lying between them. As DNA, the CDR3 is TGCGCCAGCAGCCCCATGTTACAGGGTGGGGTAGCTTTCTTT. Its translation: CASSPMLQGGVAFF.

The CDR3 DNA follows: TGTGCCAGCACCCTAACGGCGACAGGAGGAGCGCAGTACGTC. Amino acids: CASTLTATGGAQYV. The J gene is TRBJ2-7, the V gene TRBV6-5; weak D call: TRBD1 (6 bases). Germline V gene sequence: CDR1 MNHEY, CDR2 SVGAGI. This CDR3 has 14 amino acids. Trimming left V 7 bases short and J 9 bases short, with 22 bases between.

The chain recombines TRBV5-1 with TRBJ2-1, with a weak D call TRBD2 (5 bases). CDR3 length: 14 amino acids. The germline V and J ends were trimmed by 0 bases and 10 bases, with 14 bases remaining between them. The germline gives CDR1 SGHRS, CDR2 YFSETQ. The CDR3 DNA is TGCGCCAGCAGCTTGGTTCCGGGAAACACGGAGCAGTTCTTC. It yields the protein CASSLVPGNTEQFF.

This chain links TRBV14 with TRBJ2-3, with 11 bases identical to TRBD1. V was pared by 0 bases and J by 11 bases, with 7 bases of the junction left unmatched. The CDR3 covers 15 residues. Per germline, CDR1 SGHDN and CDR2 FVKESK. CDR3 protein: CASSQDRTGGVRQYF. The CDR3 nucleotides are TGTGCCAGCAGCCAAGACCGGACAGGGGGCGTGCGGCAGTATTTT.

This clone was recorded once. DNA of the CDR3: TGCGCCAGCAGTTTTGCGGGGGGTCCTGCAGATACGCAGTATTTT. Translation gives CASSFAGGPADTQYF. The J gene is TRBJ2-3, the V gene TRBV5-1, with 8 positions matching TRBD2. V trimming: 5 bases; J trimming: 4 bases; junction bases outside the gene matches: 9. The germline V gene has CDR1 SGHRS and CDR2 YFSETQ. This CDR3 is 15 amino acids long. The full variable domain, with the rest looked up from reference TRBV5-1 and TRBJ2-3, is KAGVTQTPRYLIKTRGQQVTLSCSPISGHRSVSWYQQTPGQGLQFLFEYFSETQRNKGNFPGRFSGRQFSNSRSEMNVSTLELGDSALYLCASSFAGGPADTQYFGPGTRLTVL.

This clone was seen only a few times. The rearrangement joins TRBV30 to TRBJ2-4; 11 bases align to TRBD1. Trimming cost V 0 bases and J 9 bases; bases outside gene matches: 4. The germline V gene encodes CDR1 GTSNPN and CDR2 SVGIG (reference sequence). The CDR3 has 14 amino acids. CDR3 in amino acids: CAWSVGTGGSIQYF. The CDR3 bases are TGTGCCTGGAGTGTAGGGACAGGGGGAAGCATTCAGTACTTC.

The V gene is TRBV4-3, the J gene TRBJ2-1, with D hard to call. V dropped 0 bases and J dropped 0 bases, with 6 bases sitting between them. Germline loops: CDR1 LGHNA, CDR2 YSLEER. The CDR3 is 15 amino acids. The CDR3 DNA reads as TGCGCCAGCAGCCAAGAAGGCGGCTCCTACAATGAGCAGTTCTTC. Amino acids: CASSQEGGSYNEQFF.

V usage is TRBV6-5 and J usage is TRBJ1-1; no clear D gene. This CDR3 is built from 13 residues. V was cut by 2 bases and J by 4 bases, with 8 bases left in between. Germline V gene data show CDR1 as MNHEY and CDR2 as SVGAGI. CDR3 amino acids: CASSYGQATEAFF. The CDR3 bases are TGTGCCAGCAGTTACGGGCAGGCCACTGAAGCTTTCTTT.

The chain links TRBV30 to TRBJ2-7, with D maybe TRBD2 (5 bases). CDR1 is GTSNPN, CDR2 SVGIG, per germline (reference sequence). The CDR3 consists of 13 residues. V lost 0 bases to trimming and J lost 5 bases, with 11 bases between them. The CDR3 region is CAWSVIRRHEQYF. In DNA, the CDR3 is TGTGCCTGGAGTGTAATCAGGAGGCACGAGCAGTACTTC.

V is TRBV6-5 and J is TRBJ2-7; no firm D call. V was pared by 2 bases and J by 3 bases, with 14 bases between. The CDR3 consists of 15 residues. Germline CDR1 is MNHEY and CDR2 is SVGAGI. The CDR3 spells CASSYENEVFYEQYF. CDR3 bases: TGTGCCAGCAGTTACGAGAATGAAGTATTCTACGAGCAGTACTTC.

This chain joins TRBV6-5 and TRBJ1-1; TRBD1 is a possible D gene (5 bases). Trimming removed 6 bases at V and 1 base at J, with 15 bases between. The germline CDR1 and CDR2 sequences are MNHEY and SVGAGI. The CDR3 totals 15 residues. The DNA for the CDR3 is TGTGCCAGCAGAGCAGGGTTTTCGAGGAACACTGAAGCTTTCTTT. Residues: CASRAGFSRNTEAFF.

The chain recombines TRBV7-3 with TRBJ1-2, with D uncertain. In germline, CDR1 is SGHTA, CDR2 FQGTGA. This CDR3 spans 12 amino acids. The V and J ends lost 1 base and 8 bases respectively, with 8 bases between them. The CDR3 coding sequence is TGTGCCAGCAGCTTAAGTCGCCGGGGCTACACCTTC. Translation: CASSLSRRGYTF.

The gene calls are TRBV5-4 and TRBJ2-1; possibly TRBD1 or TRBD2 for D (6 bases each). Trimming removed 1 base at V and 5 bases at J, with 13 bases between. The CDR3 extends over 15 amino acids. The germline V gene encodes CDR1 SGHNT and CDR2 YYREEE (reference sequence). In DNA, the CDR3 is TGTGCCAGCAGCTTGTCTAGGGGGGATAACAATGAGCAGTTCTTC. Translating gives CASSLSRGDNNEQFF. Drawing the rest from reference TRBV5-4 and TRBJ2-1, the complete variable domain is ETGVTQSPTHLIKTRGQQVTLRCSSQSGHNTVSWYQQALGQGPQFIFQYYREEENGRGNFPPRFSGLQFPNYSSELNVNALELDDSALYLCASSLSRGDNNEQFFGPGTRLTVL.